Shown below are 20 T cell receptor beta chains from a single sample sequenced in a study of lymphopenia after photon versus proton radiotherapy (dated by TCRdb to between 2018 and 2021). Libraries were constructed by the immunoSEQ multiplex PCR assay. As stored in TCRdb, this immuneACCESS dataset retains in-frame rearrangements with V and J assigned. A fraction of the clones does not appear; measured against another copy, unresolved V genes explain less than half of the discrepancy, and the remainder lacks a known reason. The sample yields about 64,000 clones; roughly 87% were counted once. About 13% of the sample is held by the ten biggest clonotypes. Sequences were derived from peripheral blood, sampled from a patient treated with proton-based radiotherapy. All receptors derive from an elderly man with esophageal cancer.

V and J are TRBV5-4 and TRBJ2-7; maybe TRBD2 (5 bases). Between the trimmed V and J ends, which lost 2 bases and 3 bases, there was a span of 9 bases. This CDR3 contains 13 residues. Germline lookup yields CDR1 SGHNT and CDR2 YYREEE (reference sequence). The CDR3, as DNA: TGTGCCAGCAGCTTCGGACTCGACTACGAGCAGTACTTC. Its translation: CASSFGLDYEQYF.

This rearrangement joins TRBV4-2 to TRBJ1-4; D is undetermined. The CDR3 runs 14 residues. The V gene's germline CDR1 is LGHNA and CDR2 YNFKEQ. V was cut by 2 bases and J by 4 bases, with 8 bases left in between. The CDR3 here is CASSQNRFNEKLFF. For the CDR3, the DNA is TGTGCCAGCAGCCAAAACCGATTTAATGAAAAACTGTTTTTT.

The chain recombines TRBV19 with TRBJ2-7; 8 nucleotides line up with TRBD1. Germline CDR1 and CDR2: LNHDA and SQIVND (reference sequence). This CDR3 is 12 amino acids long. Germline trimming cut 6 bases from V and 5 bases from J; bases unmatched to any gene: 3. CDR3 protein: CASRDRDHEQYF. DNA for the CDR3: TGTGCCAGTAGGGACAGGGACCACGAGCAGTACTTC.

The chain combines TRBV27 with TRBJ1-6; 9 bases align to TRBD1. The CDR3 is 15 amino acids. The germline gives CDR1 MNHEY, CDR2 SMNVEV (reference sequence). Losses at the gene ends were 2 bases for V and 9 bases for J; bases not matched to a gene: 5. The CDR3 protein is CASSLAGTGFSPLHF. DNA for the CDR3: TGTGCCAGCAGTTTAGCAGGGACAGGGTTTTCACCCCTCCACTTT.

The chain combines TRBV10-3 with TRBJ1-1; D gene ambiguous. V was clipped by 8 bases and J by 1 base, with 11 bases between them. Germline CDR1 and CDR2: ENHRY and SYGVKD. The CDR3 covers 13 residues. The CDR3: CAIRADTNTEAFF. CDR3 nucleotides: TGTGCCATCCGGGCAGATACGAACACTGAAGCTTTCTTT.

This clone showed up just once. This chain connects TRBV30 to TRBJ1-2, with D possibly TRBD1 on 6 matching bases. There are 15 residues in the CDR3. Trimming removed 1 base from V and 4 bases from J, with 16 bases in between. Germline V gene lookup returns CDR1 GTSNPN and CDR2 SVGIG (reference sequence). In nucleotides, the CDR3 is TGTGCCTGGAGTGACTCGTACAGGGCGGCCTATGGCTACACCTTC. Translated, it gives CAWSDSYRAAYGYTF.

J is TRBJ2-7 and V is TRBV5-1, with no clear D. CDR3 length: 14 amino acids. Trimming cost V 2 bases and J 2 bases, with 11 bases left between them. The germline V gene encodes CDR1 SGHRS and CDR2 YFSETQ. CDR3 amino acids: CASSLGTYTYEQYF. CDR3 DNA: TGCGCCAGCAGCTTAGGAACGTACACCTACGAGCAGTACTTC.

The rearrangement links TRBV7-9 to TRBJ2-7, with 10 bases that match TRBD2. The CDR3 totals 15 residues. Germline V gene data show CDR1 as SEHNR and CDR2 as FQNEAQ (reference sequence). J was trimmed by 2 bases and V by 5 bases; bases with no gene match: 6. In nucleotides, the CDR3 is TGTGCCAGCAGCCCCCCCAGCGGGAGGGCCTACGAGCAGTACTTC. Translating gives CASSPPSGRAYEQYF.

The J gene is TRBJ1-5, the V gene TRBV6-6, with 10 bases fitting TRBD1. This CDR3 is built from 15 residues. Germline loops: CDR1 MNHNY, CDR2 SVGAGI (reference sequence). Unmatched junction bases numbered 4, after V lost 6 bases and J lost 2 bases. The CDR3 DNA sequence: TGTGCCAGCAGGAGGACAGGGGGTCGCAATCAGCCCCAGCATTTT. Its translation: CASRRTGGRNQPQHF.

The chain is built from TRBV28 and TRBJ2-7; D possibly corresponds to TRBD1 (5 bases). Per germline, CDR1 MDHEN and CDR2 SYDVKM. CDR3 length: 14 residues. The V and J ends lost 3 bases and 4 bases respectively, with 13 bases between them. CDR3 coding DNA: TGTGCCAGCAGTTTGTGGCAGGGAAAGTACGAGCAGTACTTC. Translated, it gives CASSLWQGKYEQYF.

The CDR3 DNA is TGTGCCAGCAGGGGACAGTTTGGCTATGGCTACACCTTC. Translation gives CASRGQFGYGYTF. V and J are TRBV25-1 and TRBJ1-2; TRBD1 matches at 7 bases. This CDR3 spans 13 amino acids. J lost 4 bases, V lost 6 bases, and 5 bases had no gene match. In germline, CDR1 is MGHDK, CDR2 SYGVNS.

The V and J genes are TRBV5-6 and TRBJ1-2, with D perhaps matching TRBD1 (5 bases). The CDR3 runs 13 residues. In germline, CDR1 is SGHDT, CDR2 YYEEEE. V lost 0 bases to trimming and J lost 5 bases, with 8 bases between them. The CDR3 DNA reads TGTGCCAGCAGCTTGGGGGGGAGTTATGGCTACACCTTC. The encoded protein is CASSLGGSYGYTF.

This chain joins TRBV5-1 and TRBJ2-7; D is possibly TRBD1 (5 bases). The CDR3 totals 16 residues. In germline, CDR1 is SGHRS, CDR2 YFSETQ. With 1 base removed from V and 1 base from J, the gap between germline ends came to 15 bases. The CDR3 nucleotides are TGCGCCAGCAGCTTGTTTGGGGCCCGAGGATCCTACGAGCAGTACTTC. Translating it yields CASSLFGARGSYEQYF.

The rearrangement links TRBV13 to TRBJ2-5; 14 bases agree with TRBD2. This CDR3 spans 17 amino acids. Germline CDR1 reads PRHDT; CDR2 reads FYEKMQ (reference sequence). V was clipped by 3 bases and J by 4 bases; unmatched bases: 7. The CDR3 nucleotides read TGTGCCAGCAGCTTCCAAGGACTAGCGGGGGGATCAGAGACCCAGTACTTC. This codes for CASSFQGLAGGSETQYF. Drawing the rest from reference TRBV13 and TRBJ2-5, the complete variable domain is AAGVIQSPRHLIKEKRETATLKCYPIPRHDTVYWYQQGPGQDPQFLISFYEKMQSDKGSIPDRFSAQQFSDYHSELNMSSLELGDSALYFCASSFQGLAGGSETQYFGPGTRLLVL.

Here the CDR3 reads CASSLRGAGETQYF. CDR3 bases: TGCGCCAGCAGCTTGAGGGGGGCGGGAGAGACCCAGTACTTC. This sequence joins TRBV5-1 and TRBJ2-5; D may correspond to TRBD1 or TRBD2 (6 bases each). The CDR3 length is 14 residues. Germline V gene sequence: CDR1 SGHRS, CDR2 YFSETQ. Deletions cut 1 base from V and 4 bases from J, with 11 bases between. The full variable domain, completed using reference TRBV5-1 and TRBJ2-5, is KAGVTQTPRYLIKTRGQQVTLSCSPISGHRSVSWYQQTPGQGLQFLFEYFSETQRNKGNFPGRFSGRQFSNSRSEMNVSTLELGDSALYLCASSLRGAGETQYFGPGTRLLVL.

This chain connects TRBV27 to TRBJ2-1; 12 nucleotides align to TRBD2. Germline CDR1 MNHEY, CDR2 SMNVEV (reference sequence). V shed 6 bases and J 9 bases; nucleotides not matched to a gene: 6. The CDR3 is made up of 14 amino acids. The chain's CDR3 is CASSGLAGIGEQFF. The CDR3 DNA reads TGTGCCAGCAGCGGACTAGCGGGGATTGGTGAGCAGTTCTTC.

The genes are TRBV7-2 and TRBJ1-1; maybe TRBD1 (5 bases). Germline assignment: CDR1 SGHTA and CDR2 FQGNSA. The V gene lost 1 base and the J gene lost 0 bases, with 9 bases spanning the gap. CDR3 length equals 15 residues. DNA of the CDR3: TGTGCCAGCAGCTTAGGTGGGGCCATGAACACTGAAGCTTTCTTT. Its translation: CASSLGGAMNTEAFF.

A single count supports this clone. The chain's CDR3 is CASSLDRGTYNEQFF. CDR3 DNA sequence: TGTGCCAGCAGCTTAGACAGGGGCACCTACAATGAGCAGTTCTTC. The J gene is TRBJ2-1, the V gene TRBV13; TRBD1 matches at 7 bases. V lost 1 base, J lost 2 bases, and 2 bases stayed unmatched. Germline V gene lookup returns CDR1 PRHDT and CDR2 FYEKMQ (reference sequence). This CDR3 has 15 amino acids.

The gene calls are TRBV5-1 and TRBJ2-7; 11 bases align to TRBD2. J lost 8 bases, V lost 3 bases, and 13 bases had no gene match. Looked up from germline, CDR1 is SGHRS and CDR2 is YFSETQ. This CDR3 is built from 16 residues. DNA for the CDR3: TGCGCCAGCAGCTCATCCTGGACTAGCGGGTGGGATCAGCAGTACTTC. Encoded protein: CASSSSWTSGWDQQYF.

The gene calls are TRBV7-9 and TRBJ2-7; D unclear. CDR3 length: 15 amino acids. In germline, CDR1 is SEHNR, CDR2 FQNEAQ (reference sequence). Trimming took 0 bases from V and 0 from J, leaving 9 bases between them. The CDR3 loop reads CASSLAVGDSYEQYF. For the CDR3, the DNA is TGTGCCAGCAGCTTAGCGGTCGGAGACTCCTACGAGCAGTACTTC. The full variable domain, rest sourced from reference TRBV7-9 and TRBJ2-7, is DTGVSQNPRHKITKRGQNVTFRCDPISEHNRLYWYRQTLGQGPEFLTYFQNEAQLEKSRLLSDRFSAERPKGSFSTLEIQRTEQGDSAMYLCASSLAVGDSYEQYFGPGTRLTVT.